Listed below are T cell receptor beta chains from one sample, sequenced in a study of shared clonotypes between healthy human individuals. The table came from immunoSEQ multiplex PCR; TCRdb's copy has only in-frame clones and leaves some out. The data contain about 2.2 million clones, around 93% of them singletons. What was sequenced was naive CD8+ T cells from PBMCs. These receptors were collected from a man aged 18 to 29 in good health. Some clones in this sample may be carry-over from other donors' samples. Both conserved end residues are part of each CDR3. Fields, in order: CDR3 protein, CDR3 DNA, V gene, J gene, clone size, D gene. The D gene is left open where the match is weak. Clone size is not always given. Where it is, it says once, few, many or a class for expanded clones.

CASSLEGGAWTDTQYF,TGTGCCAGCAGCCTCGAGGGGGGGGCTTGGACAGATACGCAGTATTTT,TRBV7-9,TRBJ2-3,.,.
CASSIWDRGSNEQFF,TGTGCCAGTAGTATTTGGGACAGGGGAAGCAATGAGCAGTTCTTC,TRBV19,TRBJ2-1,.,TRBD1
CASRDSSNEQFF,TGTGCCAGCAGGGATTCGAGCAATGAGCAGTTCTTC,TRBV21-1,TRBJ2-1,.,.
CASSSDRDSSYEQYF,TGTGCCAGCAGCTCAGACCGGGATTCTTCCTACGAGCAGTACTTC,TRBV11-2,TRBJ2-7,.,.
CASSVRTDSYEQYF,TGTGCCAGCAGCGTAAGGACGGACTCCTACGAGCAGTACTTC,TRBV11-2,TRBJ2-7,few,.
CASSDLYLLYNEKLFF,TGTGCCAGCAGTGACCTTTACCTGCTCTATAATGAAAAACTGTTTTTT,TRBV6-1,TRBJ1-4,.,.
CASNPGNNEQFF,TGTGCCAGCAACCCGGGGAACAATGAGCAGTTCTTC,TRBV9,TRBJ2-1,.,.
CASSSSGAVSYEQYF,TGTGCCAGCAGTTCTAGCGGGGCTGTCTCCTACGAGCAGTACTTC,TRBV27,TRBJ2-7,.,TRBD2
CAWSQGLANSPLHF,TGTGCCTGGAGTCAGGGACTGGCCAATTCACCCCTCCACTTT,TRBV30,TRBJ1-6,.,.
CASSQGLAGAYEQYF,TGTGCCAGCAGCCAGGGACTAGCGGGAGCCTACGAGCAGTACTTC,TRBV14,TRBJ2-7,once,TRBD2
CASSGNLDSGELFF,TGCGCCAGCAGCGGGAACCTGGACAGCGGGGAGCTGTTTTTT,TRBV5-1,TRBJ2-2,.,.
CASSEGRGWTEAFF,TGCGCCAGCAGCGAGGGCAGGGGATGGACTGAAGCTTTCTTT,TRBV5-1,TRBJ1-1,.,.
CASSVGQGNSPLHF,TGCGCCAGCAGCGTGGGACAGGGGAATTCACCCCTCCACTTT,TRBV4-1,TRBJ1-6,.,TRBD1
CASSPRQVGTYNEQFF,TGTGCCAGCAGCCCGCGACAAGTGGGGACCTACAATGAGCAGTTCTTC,TRBV13,TRBJ2-1,.,.
CASSLRGTGGTYEQYF,TGTGCCAGCAGCTTACGGGGAACGGGAGGAACCTACGAGCAGTACTTC,TRBV7-2,TRBJ2-7,.,TRBD2
CSVRGLPNIYNEQFF,TGCAGCGTTAGGGGCCTCCCTAACATCTACAATGAGCAGTTCTTC,TRBV29-1,TRBJ2-1,.,.
CASSQVTVAGYREKYNEQFF,TGTGCCAGCAGCCAAGTGACCGTAGCGGGTTATAGGGAAAAGTACAATGAGCAGTTCTTC,TRBV4-2,TRBJ2-1,.,TRBD2
CASSQSRNLNYGYTF,TGTGCCAGCAGCCAATCGAGGAACCTTAACTATGGCTACACCTTC,TRBV16,TRBJ1-2,.,.
CASSFRAGMSYNEQFF,TGTGCCAGCAGTTTCCGAGCGGGAATGTCCTACAATGAGCAGTTCTTC,TRBV27,TRBJ2-1,once,TRBD2
CASSPSNGVVSYEQYF,TGTGCCAGCAGCCCCTCGAACGGAGTCGTGTCCTACGAGCAGTACTTC,TRBV27,TRBJ2-7,.,.
CASSWTAYNSPLHF,TGCGCCAGCAGCTGGACAGCTTATAATTCACCCCTCCACTTT,TRBV5-1,TRBJ1-6,.,.
CASSHLSVSGGYYEQYF,TGTGCCAGCAGTCACCTTTCCGTCTCAGGGGGATACTACGAGCAGTACTTC,TRBV27,TRBJ2-7,.,TRBD1
CASSLTWAGGREKLFF,TGTGCCAGCAGTTTAACCTGGGCAGGGGGTAGGGAAAAACTGTTTTTT,TRBV27,TRBJ1-4,.,TRBD1
CASSLSGRVADTQYF,TGTGCCAGCAGTCTTAGCGGGAGGGTGGCAGATACGCAGTATTTT,TRBV9,TRBJ2-3,.,TRBD2
CASSSVNTEAFF,TGTGCCAGCAGCTCCGTGAACACTGAAGCTTTCTTT,TRBV7-6,TRBJ1-1,.,.
CAIRTGMNEQYF,TGTGCCATCAGGACAGGGATGAACGAGCAGTACTTC,TRBV27,TRBJ2-7,.,TRBD1
CASSISQNNEQYF,TGTGCCAGTAGTATCTCCCAGAACAACGAGCAGTACTTC,TRBV19,TRBJ2-7,.,.
CASSFYSGYEQYF,TGTGCCAGCAGTTTCTACTCAGGCTACGAGCAGTACTTC,TRBV28,TRBJ2-7,.,.
CASSEDLSSYNEQFF,TGTGCCAGCAGTGAGGACCTGAGCTCCTACAATGAGCAGTTCTTC,TRBV25-1,TRBJ2-1,.,.
CASSLGGGYEQYF,TGTGCCAGCAGCTTAGGTGGCGGCTACGAGCAGTACTTC,TRBV7-8,TRBJ2-7,.,.
CASSQARQGPRGETQYF,TGCGCCAGCAGCCAAGCTCGACAGGGGCCTAGAGGGGAGACCCAGTACTTC,TRBV4-3,TRBJ2-5,.,TRBD1
CASRDDDRGGIYGYTF,TGTGCCAGCAGAGATGACGACAGGGGCGGCATCTATGGCTACACCTTC,TRBV25-1,TRBJ1-2,.,TRBD1
CASEWWAYEQYF,TGTGCCAGCGAGTGGTGGGCCTACGAGCAGTACTTC,TRBV14,TRBJ2-7,.,.
CASSQRGYNEQFF,TGTGCCAGCAGCCAGCGGGGGTACAATGAGCAGTTCTTC,TRBV11-3,TRBJ2-1,.,TRBD2
CASSVAAGVNTGELFF,TGTGCCAGCAGCGTAGCGGCGGGAGTGAACACCGGGGAGCTGTTTTTT,TRBV9,TRBJ2-2,.,TRBD2
CASSLVTGYSLEQYF,TGTGCCAGCAGCTTAGTCACCGGCTACTCCTTGGAGCAGTACTTC,TRBV7-8,TRBJ2-7,.,.
CAIRSFSGVSGNTIYF,TGTGCCATCAGATCCTTCTCGGGTGTCTCTGGAAACACCATATATTTT,TRBV10-3,TRBJ1-3,.,.
CASSPLDRGYEQYF,TGTGCCAGCTCACCCCTGGACAGGGGCTACGAGCAGTACTTC,TRBV18,TRBJ2-7,.,TRBD1
CASSQDGFYNEQFF,TGCGCCAGCAGCCAAGATGGGTTCTACAATGAGCAGTTCTTC,TRBV4-3,TRBJ2-1,.,.
CASSLSAGYEQYF,TGTGCCAGCAGTTTATCGGCGGGCTACGAGCAGTACTTC,TRBV27,TRBJ2-7,.,.
CASSASLAGGQETQYF,TGTGCCAGCAGTGCATCACTAGCGGGAGGGCAAGAGACCCAGTACTTC,TRBV27,TRBJ2-5,.,TRBD2
CATQGASSYNEQFF,TGCGCCACCCAAGGGGCTAGTTCCTACAATGAGCAGTTCTTC,TRBV10-2,TRBJ2-1,.,.
CASWGLAARDEQFF,TGTGCCAGCTGGGGACTAGCGGCTAGAGATGAGCAGTTCTTC,TRBV11-2,TRBJ2-1,.,TRBD2
CASSSDSNEKLFF,TGTGCCAGCAGTTCCGACAGCAATGAAAAACTGTTTTTT,TRBV7-8,TRBJ1-4,.,.
CASSSTGEEKLFF,TGTGCCAGCAGTTCGACAGGGGAAGAAAAACTGTTTTTT,TRBV27,TRBJ1-4,.,TRBD1
CASGFVAGIRSQPQHF,TGTGCTAGTGGTTTTGTTGCAGGGATTCGTTCTCAGCCCCAGCATTTT,TRBV12-5,TRBJ1-5,.,.
CASSNHNRDEQYF,TGTGCCAGCTCCAACCATAACAGGGACGAGCAGTACTTC,TRBV18,TRBJ2-7,.,.
CASRRAYSPKDEQYF,TGTGCCAGCAGGCGGGCCTACTCCCCTAAGGACGAGCAGTACTTC,TRBV5-8,TRBJ2-7,.,.
CASTAYAGLNTEAFF,TGTGCCAGCACCGCCTATGCCGGTTTGAACACTGAAGCTTTCTTT,TRBV28,TRBJ1-1,few,.